These T cell receptor beta chains were read from a single sample in a study of blood T cell repertoires in COVID-19. Some clones are missing from TCRdb's copy, which holds only in-frame ones; the method was immunoSEQ multiplex PCR. The sample shows 200,000 to 250,000 clones, roughly 80% of them seen only once. Source material: peripheral blood. All receptors come from a woman of 80 years or more with COVID-19, enrolled during active disease. Each CDR3 is given with its conserved first and last residue. D genes are given only for firm matches. The size of a clone is reported for some rows only, either as once, few or many, or as a class for expanded clones.

V	D	size	J	DNA	CDR3
TRBV9	TRBD1	-	TRBJ2-3	TGTGCCAGCAGCGCAGGGGGACCTAGCACAGATACGCAGTATTTT	CASSAGGPSTDTQYF
TRBV6-5	-	-	TRBJ1-4	TGTGCCAGCAGTTACTCGAAGCGGGCTAATGAAAAACTGTTTTTT	CASSYSKRANEKLFF
TRBV10-1	TRBD1	-	TRBJ2-3	TGCGCCGGGAGGACAGGGATAGATACGCAGTATTTT	CAGRTGIDTQYF
TRBV3-1/TRBV3-2	-	-	TRBJ1-1	TGTGCCAGCAGCCATGGAACAGGGTTATGGGCTTTCTTT	CASSHGTGLWAFF
TRBV6-6	TRBD1	-	TRBJ1-1	TGTGCCAGCAGTTACCTGGACAGGGGGTTCGGTGAAGCTTTCTTT	CASSYLDRGFGEAFF
TRBV7-3	-	-	TRBJ2-2	TGTGCCAGCAGCTTAAAGTTCGGGACCGGGGAGCTGTTTTTT	CASSLKFGTGELFF
TRBV18	-	-	TRBJ2-5	TGTGCCAGCTCACCACGATCGGTGGAGACCCAGTACTTC	CASSPRSVETQYF
TRBV5-1	TRBD1	-	TRBJ1-2	TGCGCCAGCAGCTTAGGACCCCCGGGACAGGGAGGGAATGGCTACACCTTC	CASSLGPPGQGGNGYTF
TRBV27	TRBD2	-	TRBJ2-7	TGTGCCAGCAGCCACGGGAGGGAGGGCGAGCAGTACTTC	CASSHGREGEQYF
TRBV7-8	-	-	TRBJ1-1	TGTGCCAGCAGCCCGCGTGACAAGCACCCTAACACTGAAGCTTTCTTT	CASSPRDKHPNTEAFF
TRBV3-1/TRBV3-2	-	-	TRBJ1-1	TGTGCCAGCAGCCAAACGGACAGGAACACTGAAGCTTTCTTT	CASSQTDRNTEAFF
TRBV5-1	-	-	TRBJ2-5	TGCGCCAGCAGCGGCGGGACCACACAAGAGACCCAGTACTTC	CASSGGTTQETQYF
TRBV6-1	TRBD1	-	TRBJ1-4	TGTGCCAGCAGTGCGGACAGGCGACCAACTAATGAAAAACTGTTTTTT	CASSADRRPTNEKLFF
TRBV18	TRBD1	-	TRBJ2-2	TGTGCCAGCACGGGACAGGGGGAAACCGGGGAGCTGTTTTTT	CASTGQGETGELFF
TRBV6-5	-	-	TRBJ2-7	TGTGCCAGCAGTTACTCGAGCGGCAGCTACGAGCAGTACTTC	CASSYSSGSYEQYF
TRBV3-1/TRBV3-2	TRBD2	-	TRBJ2-7	TGTGCCAGCAGCCAAGATCGAAGTATTAGCGGGAGGGGCTACGAGCAGTACTTC	CASSQDRSISGRGYEQYF
TRBV9	-	-	TRBJ2-3	TGTGCCAGCAGCGTAGGAGGGAGGTCGGCAGATACGCAGTATTTT	CASSVGGRSADTQYF
TRBV7-2	-	-	TRBJ2-7	TGTGCCAGCAGCTTGGAGGAGCGGATTATCTACGAGCAGTACTTC	CASSLEERIIYEQYF
TRBV10-3	-	-	TRBJ2-1	TGTGCCCACTCCAGCGGAGGGGACAATGAGCAGTTCTTC	CAHSSGGDNEQFF
TRBV19	-	-	TRBJ1-1	TGTGCCAGTAGTAGAACAGGGAGTGGGAACACTGAAGCTTTCTTT	CASSRTGSGNTEAFF
TRBV29-1	-	few	TRBJ1-2	TGCAGCGTTGATCGGACAGCCGTCTATGGCTACACCTTC	CSVDRTAVYGYTF
TRBV19	-	-	TRBJ1-2	TGTGCCAGTAGTATAGAGTGGAGGAGCTATGGCTACACCTTC	CASSIEWRSYGYTF
TRBV7-9	-	-	TRBJ1-5	TGTGCCAGCAGCGCCGCCTCCACAGGGCTTCAGCCCCAGCATTTT	CASSAASTGLQPQHF
TRBV5-1	TRBD2	-	TRBJ2-1	TGCGCCAGCAGCCCGGGGACTAGCGGACCCTACAATGAGCAGTTCTTC	CASSPGTSGPYNEQFF
TRBV7-2	-	-	TRBJ1-1	TGTGCCAGCAGCATAGGTGGCGGGAGAACTGAAGCTTTCTTT	CASSIGGGRTEAFF
TRBV3-1/TRBV3-2	-	-	TRBJ1-2	TGTGCCAGCAACCAACAGGGATCCTATGGCTACACCTTC	CASNQQGSYGYTF
TRBV6-1	-	-	TRBJ1-5	TGTGCCAGCAGTGAGTCACTAGATCAGCCCCAGCATTTT	CASSESLDQPQHF
TRBV19	TRBD1	-	TRBJ1-5	TGTGCCAGTACCCCGACAGGGAGCAATCAGCCCCAGCATTTT	CASTPTGSNQPQHF
TRBV5-4	-	-	TRBJ1-1	TGTGCCAGCAGCCCTACGATGAGTAAGATGAACACTGAAGCTTTCTTT	CASSPTMSKMNTEAFF
TRBV2	TRBD2	few	TRBJ2-2	TGTGCCAGCCTAGCGGGGGACCAACCCAACACCGGGGAGCTGTTTTTT	CASLAGDQPNTGELFF
TRBV7-9	-	once	TRBJ1-2	TGTGCCAGCAGCTCCGCGGGGCTCGGCTATGGCTACACCTTC	CASSSAGLGYGYTF
TRBV27	TRBD1	-	TRBJ2-1	TGTGCCAGCAGTATACCGACAGGGCCGACAATGAAGCAGTTCTTC	CASSIPTGPTMKQFF
TRBV29-1	TRBD1	-	TRBJ2-4	TGCAGCGCCGGACAGGGACTAGCCAAAAACATTCAGTACTTC	CSAGQGLAKNIQYF
TRBV7-2	TRBD2	-	TRBJ2-1	TGTGCCAGCAGCTTGAGCGGGAACTCCTACAATGAGCAGTTCTTC	CASSLSGNSYNEQFF
TRBV6-1	-	-	TRBJ1-2	TGTGCCAGCAGTGACGCTAACTATGGCTACACCTTC	CASSDANYGYTF
TRBV27	TRBD1	once	TRBJ1-1	TGTGCCAGCAGTTTAATCCTACAGGGGAGCACTGAAGCTTTCTTT	CASSLILQGSTEAFF
TRBV20-1	-	-	TRBJ2-1	TGCAGTGTTACTAGCAATGAGCAGTTCTTC	CSVTSNEQFF
TRBV28	TRBD1	-	TRBJ1-2	TGTGCCAGCAGTACGACAGGGGCCAACTATGGCTACACCTTC	CASSTTGANYGYTF
TRBV5-1	TRBD1	-	TRBJ1-4	TGCGCCAGCAGCTTTACAGGGGTAAATGAAAAACTGTTTTTT	CASSFTGVNEKLFF
TRBV20-1	TRBD2	-	TRBJ2-1	TGCAGTGCTAGTGGCACCGGGACTAGCTCCTACAATGAGCAGTTCTTC	CSASGTGTSSYNEQFF
TRBV5-8	-	-	TRBJ2-7	TGTGCCAGCAGCGATCGGACGAGGGGGGAGCAGTACTTC	CASSDRTRGEQYF
TRBV28	TRBD1	-	TRBJ1-5	TGTGCCAGCACTCTGTGGGGGACAGGGGATCAGCCCCAGCATTTT	CASTLWGTGDQPQHF
TRBV5-6	-	-	TRBJ2-5	TGTGCCAGCAGCTTCGCACAGCCGGATTACGAGACCCAGTACTTC	CASSFAQPDYETQYF
TRBV3-1/TRBV3-2	TRBD2	-	TRBJ2-5	TGTGCCAGCAGCCAAGGTGTCCCTAGCGGGGGCCAAGAGACCCAGTACTTC	CASSQGVPSGGQETQYF
TRBV3-1/TRBV3-2	TRBD2	-	TRBJ2-3	TGTGCCAGCAGCCATCCCGCCCGAGTGGCCGGGGGGGATACGCAGTATTTT	CASSHPARVAGGDTQYF
TRBV6-6	TRBD1	-	TRBJ1-2	TGTGCCAGCAGTTACTCACCCAGCACAGGGGGTGGCTACACCTTC	CASSYSPSTGGGYTF
TRBV5-1	-	-	TRBJ1-1	TGCGCCAGCAGCTTGGGTATGGGCATGAACACTGAAGCTTTCTTT	CASSLGMGMNTEAFF
TRBV5-5	TRBD1	once	TRBJ1-1	TGTGCCAGCAGCCGGGGACAGATATTGAACACTGAAGCTTTCTTT	CASSRGQILNTEAFF
TRBV6-5	-	-	TRBJ2-3	TGTGCCAGCAGTCGCGGAGGGGCGGATACGCAGTATTTT	CASSRGGADTQYF
TRBV5-1	-	-	TRBJ1-5	TGCGCCAGCAGCCCCCAAGGAGTCAATCAGCCCCAGCATTTT	CASSPQGVNQPQHF
TRBV5-6	-	-	TRBJ2-1	TGTGCCAGCAGCTTGATTGCGGGGAGGAATGAGCAGTTCTTC	CASSLIAGRNEQFF
TRBV7-3	TRBD1	-	TRBJ2-5	TGTGCCAGCAGCGAGGACAGGGTTCAAGAGACCCAGTACTTC	CASSEDRVQETQYF
TRBV7-9	TRBD1	few	TRBJ1-2	TGTGCCAGCAGCTTATCGGACAGGGGAATTGGCTACACCTTC	CASSLSDRGIGYTF
TRBV5-1	TRBD1	-	TRBJ1-1	TGCGCCAGCAGCGTGGGACAGGCGGGTACGTTGAGGGCTTTCTTT	CASSVGQAGTLRAFF
TRBV9	TRBD2	-	TRBJ2-1	TGTGCCAGCAGCGTAGCCTCCTCAGGGCCTAGCGGGAGTAATGAGCAGTTCTTC	CASSVASSGPSGSNEQFF
TRBV6-5	-	once	TRBJ1-6	TGTGCCAGCAGTCCCGGGTGGGGGGATAATTCACCCCTCCACTTT	CASSPGWGDNSPLHF
TRBV6-1	-	-	TRBJ1-2	TGTGCCAGCAGTGAATCCCTCCTCCAGGGGTATGGCTACACCTTC	CASSESLLQGYGYTF